Below are 16 T cell receptor beta chains sequenced from a single sample in a study of cytomegalovirus exposure and HLA in healthy donors (dated by TCRdb to 2016 to 2017). Library prep was done by the immunoSEQ multiplex PCR assay. A mixture of 60 forward primers for TCR Vbeta segments and 13 reverse primers for TCR Jbeta segments was used in the multiplex PCR. TCRdb provides this immuneACCESS table in a form limited to in-frame rearrangements. Some clones are lacking; in checked studies, under half of them reflect an unresolved V gene, and why the rest are absent is not known. The sample table holds some 130,000 clones, of which roughly 85% were seen once. The biggest ten clones account for approximately 6.2% of the sample. The specimen was PBMCs. The receptors originated from a man aged 35 to 55 in good health and CMV-seropositive.

The chain has TRBV6-5 and TRBJ2-1; maybe TRBD2 (5 bases). Trimming cost V 6 bases and J 5 bases, with 14 bases left between them. CDR1 and CDR2 (germline): MNHEY, SVGAGI. The CDR3 extends over 14 amino acids. CDR3 region: CASSESTSNNEQFF. The CDR3 coding sequence is TGTGCCAGCAGCGAATCCACTAGTAACAATGAGCAGTTCTTC.

A single count supports this clone. The V call is TRBV6-5, the J call TRBJ1-6; 7 bases align to TRBD1. The CDR3 consists of 14 residues. With 5 bases clipped from V and 7 bases from J, the junction kept 5 bases outside the gene matches. CDR1 is MNHEY and CDR2 is SVGAGI in the germline V gene. CDR3 in DNA: TGTGCCAGCAGTATCGACAGGGACAATTCACCCCTCCACTTT. This encodes CASSIDRDNSPLHF.

This chain links TRBV5-4 with TRBJ2-7; 11 positions match TRBD2. This CDR3 spans 15 amino acids. V shed 4 bases and J 3 bases; nucleotides not matched to a gene: 6. The germline CDR1 and CDR2 sequences are SGHNT and YYREEE (reference sequence). The chain's CDR3 is CASSTSGRVIYEQYF. The CDR3 coding sequence is TGTGCCAGCAGCACTAGCGGGAGAGTCATCTACGAGCAGTACTTC.

V is TRBV5-1 and J is TRBJ2-6; 8 nucleotides match TRBD1. Germline lookup yields CDR1 SGHRS and CDR2 YFSETQ. With V trimmed by 2 bases and J by 0 bases, 10 bases remained unmatched. The CDR3 is 19 amino acids. The CDR3 DNA is TGCGCCAGCAGCTTAAGATCGGACAGGGCGAGCTCTGGGGCCAACGTCCTGACTTTC. This gives the protein CASSLRSDRASSGANVLTF.

The chain links TRBV19 to TRBJ1-5; unclear D gene. Germline V gene sequence: CDR1 LNHDA, CDR2 SQIVND (reference sequence). V was shortened by 1 base and J by 7 bases, with 11 bases between the two germline ends. The CDR3 is 14 amino acids. The DNA of the CDR3 is TGTGCCAGTAGTATAGCGACCTCCGGGCAGCCCCAGCATTTT. Translated: CASSIATSGQPQHF.

The V call is TRBV6-6, the J call TRBJ2-1; D unresolved. V gave up 0 bases and J gave up 7 bases, with 4 bases separating them. The length of the CDR3 is 12 residues. Germline CDR1 and CDR2: MNHNY and SVGAGI (reference sequence). The CDR3 loop is CASSYSLNEQFF. DNA of the CDR3: TGTGCCAGCAGTTACTCACTGAATGAGCAGTTCTTC.

The chain uses TRBV2 and TRBJ2-5; no clear D. Per the germline V gene, CDR1 is SNHLY and CDR2 is FYNNEI. Deletions cut 1 base from V and 3 bases from J, with 12 bases between. CDR3 length: 15 amino acids. CDR3 sequence (DNA): TGTGCCAGCAGTGAAGACCGGCCAGAGGAAGAGACCCAGTACTTC. Protein product: CASSEDRPEEETQYF.

This clone was observed a handful of times. The J gene is TRBJ1-2, the V gene TRBV7-9; a weak D match, TRBD1 (6 bases). The CDR3 length is 13 residues. Germline CDR1 is SEHNR and CDR2 is FQNEAQ (reference sequence). The germline V and J ends were trimmed by 4 bases and 4 bases, with 10 bases remaining between them. For the CDR3, the DNA is TGTGCCAGCAGCTCCAGGGGAAGCTATGGCTACACCTTC. It yields the protein CASSSRGSYGYTF. The full variable domain, in which reference TRBV7-9 and TRBJ1-2 provide the parts outside the CDR3, is DTGVSQNPRHKITKRGQNVTFRCDPISEHNRLYWYRQTLGQGPEFLTYFQNEAQLEKSRLLSDRFSAERPKGSFSTLEIQRTEQGDSAMYLCASSSRGSYGYTFGSGTRLTVV.

The chain is built from TRBV20-1 and TRBJ2-1, with D unclear. The germline V gene has CDR1 DFQATT and CDR2 SNEGSKA (reference sequence). The CDR3 consists of 11 residues. Trimming left V 3 bases short and J 8 bases short, with 8 bases between. In nucleotides, the CDR3 is TGCAGTGCTAGTTGGTCGGATGAGCAGTTCTTC. Protein: CSASWSDEQFF.

V is TRBV18 and J is TRBJ1-4; D might be TRBD1 (6 bases). The ends were cut back, 6 bases at V and 2 bases at J, with 19 bases in the middle. The germline CDR1 and CDR2 sequences are KGHSH and LQKENI. The CDR3 loop spans 17 amino acids. In DNA form, the CDR3 reads TGTGCCAGCTCTCCGACGCCCGGGACACCCACTAATGAAAAACTGTTTTTT. It specifies CASSPTPGTPTNEKLFF.

This clone was detected once. CDR3 coding DNA: TGCGCCAGCAGCTTGGAACAGTCTGAGACCTATGGCTACACCTTC. Protein sequence: CASSLEQSETYGYTF. The J gene is TRBJ1-2, the V gene TRBV5-1; D remains unclear. Germline lookup yields CDR1 SGHRS and CDR2 YFSETQ. CDR3 size: 15 residues. V shed 0 bases and J shed 4 bases, with 13 bases lying between them.

The chain has TRBV4-2 and TRBJ1-6; TRBD1 agrees at 9 bases. With V trimmed by 6 bases and J by 8 bases, 5 bases remained unmatched. The CDR3 extends over 14 amino acids. Germline V CDR1 and CDR2: LGHNA, YNFKEQ. The DNA for the CDR3 is TGTGCCAGCAGTCGGGGACAGGGAGATTCACCCCTCCACTTT. Amino acids: CASSRGQGDSPLHF.

The genes are TRBV5-6 and TRBJ1-4, with 9 bases aligning to TRBD1. J was trimmed by 13 bases and V by 4 bases; bases with no gene match: 11. CDR3 length: 14 amino acids. The V gene's germline CDR1 is SGHDT and CDR2 YYEEEE. The CDR3 sequence is CASSLRDRESSLFF. The CDR3 coding sequence is TGTGCCAGCAGCCTCCGGGACAGGGAAAGTTCACTGTTTTTT. Supplemented by reference TRBV5-6 and TRBJ1-4, the full variable domain reads DAGVTQSPTHLIKTRGQQVTLRCSPKSGHDTVSWYQQALGQGPQFIFQYYEEEERQRGNFPDRFSGHQFPNYSSELNVNALLLGDSALYLCASSLRDRESSLFFGSGTQLSVL.

The genes are TRBV11-2 and TRBJ2-5; 15 nucleotides match TRBD2. Germline assignment: CDR1 SGHAT and CDR2 FQNNGV. The CDR3 covers 19 residues. V dropped 5 bases and J dropped 2; count of bases not matched to a gene: 12. The CDR3 here is CASSAGGLAGGREQETQYF. The DNA for the CDR3 is TGTGCCAGCAGCGCGGGGGGACTAGCGGGAGGACGGGAACAAGAGACCCAGTACTTC.

The chain uses TRBV18 and TRBJ1-4; 8 bases agree with TRBD1. The CDR3 covers 13 residues. The J segment lost 14 bases and the V segment lost 4 bases, leaving 9 bases of the junction unmatched. Per the germline V gene, CDR1 is KGHSH and CDR2 is LQKENI. The CDR3 here is CASSRDRSEGLFF. In DNA form, the CDR3 reads TGTGCCAGCTCACGGGACAGGTCCGAGGGGCTGTTTTTT.

This sequence joins TRBV19 and TRBJ2-2; TRBD2 is a possible D gene (5 bases). This CDR3 region has 13 residues. Germline V gene sequence: CDR1 LNHDA, CDR2 SQIVND (reference sequence). V lost 6 bases to trimming and J lost 5 bases, with 10 bases between them. CDR3 sequence reads: CASRFGGTGELFF. The CDR3 DNA is TGTGCCAGTAGATTCGGAGGTACCGGGGAGCTGTTTTTT.